Below are 18 T cell receptor beta chains sequenced from a single sample in a study of Ad26.COV2.S vaccination and SARS-CoV-2 variants. Only in-frame clones appear in the TCRdb table, and some are missing; sequencing was by immunoSEQ multiplex PCR. The data show some 350,000 clones, under 95% seen once. Specimen: peripheral blood, collected after recovery from COVID-19. The receptors stem from a human donor who had recovered from COVID-19.

The chain recombines TRBV14 with TRBJ2-7; D gene uncertain. V gave up 2 bases and J gave up 6 bases, with 11 bases separating them. The germline V gene has CDR1 SGHDN and CDR2 FVKESK. This CDR3 comprises 13 residues. In DNA, the CDR3 is TGTGCCAGCAGCCAATACAAGGCTGGCGAGCAGTACTTC. Protein product: CASSQYKAGEQYF.

The genes are TRBV12-5 and TRBJ1-1; tentatively, D is TRBD1 (5 bases). The CDR3 is made up of 14 amino acids. Germline CDR1 and CDR2: LGHNT and FRNRAP. V lost 5 bases and J 0 bases, leaving 10 bases between the germline ends. Here the CDR3 reads CASGPREMNTEAFF. The CDR3, as DNA: TGTGCTAGTGGTCCCAGGGAGATGAACACTGAAGCTTTCTTT.

The chain couples TRBV5-1 to TRBJ2-7, with a possible D match to TRBD1 (5 bases). CDR3 length equals 14 residues. Trimming took 4 bases from V and 2 from J, leaving 13 bases between them. From germline, CDR1 is SGHRS and CDR2 YFSETQ. The CDR3 DNA reads TGCGCCAGCAGCCCCCTACAGGATCCCTACGAGCAGTACTTC. It codes for CASSPLQDPYEQYF. Filled out from reference TRBV5-1 and TRBJ2-7, the complete variable domain reads KAGVTQTPRYLIKTRGQQVTLSCSPISGHRSVSWYQQTPGQGLQFLFEYFSETQRNKGNFPGRFSGRQFSNSRSEMNVSTLELGDSALYLCASSPLQDPYEQYFGPGTRLTVT.

The chain employs TRBV4-1 and TRBJ2-1; tentative D call: TRBD2 (7 bases). Germline values: CDR1 MGHRA, CDR2 YSYEKL. V lost 0 bases and J 10 bases, leaving 13 bases between the germline ends. The CDR3 is made up of 14 amino acids. In DNA, the CDR3 is TGCGCCAGCAGCCAAGATCGGGGGGCGGGGGAGCAGTTCTTC. Its translation: CASSQDRGAGEQFF.

Regarding this clone: Different DNA sequences within this sample yield the same CDR3. CDR3 in DNA: TGTGCCAGCAGCTTGGCTACAGGAAACACCATATATTTT. Translation: CASSLATGNTIYF. This sequence joins TRBV5-6 and TRBJ1-3; D is unresolved. There are 13 residues in the CDR3. Germline lookup yields CDR1 SGHDT and CDR2 YYEEEE. Between the trimmed V and J ends, which lost 0 bases and 4 bases, there was a span of 5 bases.

The chain employs TRBV12-3 or TRBV12-4 and TRBJ2-4, with D possibly being TRBD1 (5 bases). The V end was cut by 1 base, the J end by 7 bases, with 5 bases between. This CDR3 is built from 12 residues. CDR3 sequence reads: CASSLGGNIQYF. The CDR3 DNA follows: TGTGCCAGCAGTTTAGGGGGCAACATTCAGTACTTC.

CDR3 amino acids: CASSLEGSEVSEQYF. The CDR3 nucleotides are TGCGCCAGCAGCTTGGAAGGTAGCGAGGTGAGCGAGCAGTACTTC. The V call is TRBV5-1, the J call TRBJ2-7, with TRBD2 as a possible D gene (5 bases). V lost 0 bases and J 6 bases, leaving 16 bases between the germline ends. Looked up from germline, CDR1 is SGHRS and CDR2 is YFSETQ. The CDR3 length is 15 residues.

The chain carries TRBV19 and TRBJ1-6; maybe TRBD1 (6 bases). The CDR3 length is 15 residues. The germline CDR1 and CDR2 sequences are LNHDA and SQIVND (reference sequence). V was shortened by 6 bases and J by 7 bases, with 16 bases between the two germline ends. The CDR3: CASRDRDTRNSPLHF. The CDR3 DNA reads as TGTGCCAGTAGAGACCGGGACACGCGAAATTCACCCCTCCACTTT. Based on the CDR3 plus reference TRBV19 and TRBJ1-6, the full variable domain is DGGITQSPKYLFRKEGQNVTLSCEQNLNHDAMYWYRQDPGQGLRLIYYSQIVNDFQKGDIAEGYSVSREKKESFPLTVTSAQKNPTAFYLCASRDRDTRNSPLHFGNGTRLTVT.

This rearrangement joins TRBV15 to TRBJ2-7, with D uncertain. Per the germline V gene, CDR1 is LNHNV and CDR2 is YYDKDF (reference sequence). This CDR3 spans 17 amino acids. V was pared by 1 base and J by 0 bases, with 16 bases between. The CDR3 nucleotides read TGTGCCACCAGCAGAGGAGTGACCGTATCGAGCTCCTACGAGCAGTACTTC. Translating gives CATSRGVTVSSSYEQYF.

The chain carries TRBV6-6 and TRBJ1-2; D is possibly TRBD1 (5 bases). V dropped 8 bases and J dropped 7 bases, with 26 bases sitting between them. CDR1 is MNHNY and CDR2 is SVGAGI in the germline V gene (reference sequence). This CDR3 is built from 16 residues. Here the CDR3 reads CASLTAPGTAMGGYTF. The CDR3 DNA reads as TGTGCCAGCCTTACAGCACCCGGGACCGCGATGGGTGGCTACACCTTC.

A note on this clone: A junction boundary mismatches the germline segment, possibly from a read error. The chain couples TRBV12-3 or TRBV12-4 to TRBJ2-1, with unresolved D. The CDR3 length is 13 residues. This CDR3 reads CASSLGTRVEQFF. CDR3 in DNA: TGTGCCAGCAGCTTAGGCACTCGGGTTGAGCAGTTCTTC.

The chain employs TRBV7-7 and TRBJ1-1; no clear D. Germline CDR1 and CDR2: SSHAT and FNYEAQ (reference sequence). The CDR3 has 13 residues. V gave up 4 bases and J gave up 1 base, with 7 bases separating them. CDR3 in DNA: TGTGCCAGCAGCTATACAGCGAACACTGAAGCTTTCTTT. It specifies CASSYTANTEAFF.

This chain links TRBV27 with TRBJ1-6; D possibly corresponds to TRBD1 (5 bases). The CDR3 consists of 14 residues. Trimming cost V 4 bases and J 9 bases, with 13 bases left between them. Germline assignment: CDR1 MNHEY and CDR2 SMNVEV (reference sequence). For the CDR3, the DNA is TGTGCCAGCAGTTCTGGGGGGGGAGGTTCACCCCTCCACTTT. Residues: CASSSGGGGSPLHF.

This clone has a single count. The rearrangement joins TRBV6-6 to TRBJ2-3, with TRBD2 matching over 14 bases. V dropped 5 bases and J dropped 7; count of bases not matched to a gene: 5. This CDR3 is 15 amino acids long. The germline V gene encodes CDR1 MNHNY and CDR2 SVGAGI (reference sequence). The DNA for the CDR3 is TGTGCCAGCAGTGGAGGGACTAGCGGGGGAAATACGCAGTATTTT. Amino acids: CASSGGTSGGNTQYF.

The V call is TRBV5-1, the J call TRBJ2-7; the D gene could be TRBD1 or TRBD2 (7 bases each). Germline assignment: CDR1 SGHRS and CDR2 YFSETQ. Trimming left V 4 bases short and J 2 bases short, with 13 bases between. The CDR3 is 14 amino acids. CDR3 protein: CASSASGGAYEQYF. CDR3 DNA: TGCGCCAGCAGCGCCTCAGGGGGGGCCTACGAGCAGTACTTC.

This clone was counted only a few times. The chain combines TRBV10-2 with TRBJ1-4; D unresolved. This CDR3 is 14 amino acids long. The germline gives CDR1 WSHSY, CDR2 SAAADI. Trimming pared 5 bases from V and 3 bases from J, leaving 10 bases between. The CDR3 is CASSYGSSNEKLFF. CDR3 coding DNA: TGCGCCAGCAGTTATGGGAGCTCTAATGAAAAACTGTTTTTT.

This clone was seen only a few times. The genes are TRBV3-1 (or the pseudogene TRBV3-2) and TRBJ1-6; D remains ambiguous. The CDR3 is 15 residues long. The germline V gene has CDR1 LGHDT and CDR2 YNNKEL (reference sequence). Trimming pared 6 bases from V and 0 bases from J, leaving 9 bases between. CDR3 DNA: TGTGCCAGCAGGCCCGGGTACTCCTATAATTCACCCCTCCACTTT. Encoded protein: CASRPGYSYNSPLHF.

This chain connects TRBV11-2 to TRBJ2-3; no definite D call. Trimming cost V 0 bases and J 2 bases, with 6 bases left between them. Per germline, CDR1 SGHAT and CDR2 FQNNGV. The CDR3 is made up of 14 amino acids. CDR3 sequence reads: CASSLEKFTDTQYF. CDR3 bases: TGTGCCAGCAGCTTAGAAAAGTTCACAGATACGCAGTATTTT.